This TCR beta chain stems from a study of blood T cell repertoires in COVID-19. Losses at the gene ends were 7 bases for V and 8 bases for J; bases not matched to a gene: 13. The CDR3 has 15 residues. Per germline, CDR1 LNHDA and CDR2 SQIVND (reference sequence). Profiling relied on immunoSEQ multiplex PCR, and the TCRdb table lists in-frame clones only, not all of them. In the table there are a few hundred thousand clones, about 90% of which are singletons. Followed longitudinally, the Seattle patients had been enrolled during active infection. Sequences were obtained from peripheral blood. The chain recombines TRBV19 with TRBJ1-4; 7 nucleotides match TRBD1. The origin of this receptor is a woman aged 55-70 years with COVID-19, enrolled during active disease. The CDR3 nucleotides are TGTGCCAGTATACAGTCCCGACAGGGAGGAGAAAAACTGTTTTTT. This encodes CASIQSRQGGEKLFF.